The clone carrying this TCR beta chain registers medium-sized by frequency. What it binds is not known. Multiplex touch-down PCR amplified TRB using TRB-A and TRB-B pools in one tube. Following a re-call of the multiplex PCR reads, TCRdb has one entry per CDR3 protein and lacks DNA. The listing records roughly 6,000 distinct CDR3 sequences. TRB amplification used approximately 250 ng of peripheral blood genomic DNA. This entry belongs to a study of T cell clusters in autoimmune cytopenias. This CDR3 has 15 amino acids. Looked up from germline, CDR1 is SGHDT and CDR2 is YYEEEE. Study-wide results and caveats: The T cell clusters were defined only in silico, without experimental functional validation. Physiological T cell clusters of healthy donors were apparently absent in primary autoimmune cytopenia patients.

In addition, the sample was reused for a study of T cell repertoires in aging, cancer and after chemotherapy. As reported in that work: Approximately 9 million TCR reads made up the full dataset.

The receptor comes from a human donor in good health. The chain has TRBV5-6 and TRBJ2-5; the D gene TCRdb calls, TRBD1, cannot be checked with no DNA. Material: peripheral blood. The CDR3 loop reads CASSRGQGVPETQYF.